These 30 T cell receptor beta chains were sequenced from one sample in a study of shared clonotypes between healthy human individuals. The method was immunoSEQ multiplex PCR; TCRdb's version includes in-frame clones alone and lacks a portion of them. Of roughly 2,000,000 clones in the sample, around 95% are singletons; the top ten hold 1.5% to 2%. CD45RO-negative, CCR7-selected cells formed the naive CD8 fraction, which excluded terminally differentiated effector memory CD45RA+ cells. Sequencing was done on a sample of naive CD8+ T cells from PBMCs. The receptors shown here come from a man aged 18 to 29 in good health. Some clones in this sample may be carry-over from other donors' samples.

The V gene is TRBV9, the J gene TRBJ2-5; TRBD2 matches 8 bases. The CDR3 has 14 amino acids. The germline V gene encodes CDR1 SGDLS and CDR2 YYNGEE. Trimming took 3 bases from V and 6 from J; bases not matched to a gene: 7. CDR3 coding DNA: TGTGCCAGCAGCGATTTCCGGGAGGGGAAGACCCAGTACTTC. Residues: CASSDFREGKTQYF.

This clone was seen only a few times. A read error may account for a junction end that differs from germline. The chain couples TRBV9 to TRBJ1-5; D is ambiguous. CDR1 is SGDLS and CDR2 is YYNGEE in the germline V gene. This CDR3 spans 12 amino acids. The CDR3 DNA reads TGTGCCAGCGGGGTTAGCTATCAGCCCCAGCATTTT. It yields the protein CASGVSYQPQHF.

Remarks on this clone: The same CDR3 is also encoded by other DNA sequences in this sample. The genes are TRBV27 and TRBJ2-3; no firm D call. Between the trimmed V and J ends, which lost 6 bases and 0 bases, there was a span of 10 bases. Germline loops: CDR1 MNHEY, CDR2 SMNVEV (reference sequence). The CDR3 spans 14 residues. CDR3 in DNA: TGTGCCAGCAGAGTCCGGGCGAGCACAGATACGCAGTATTTT. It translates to CASRVRASTDTQYF.

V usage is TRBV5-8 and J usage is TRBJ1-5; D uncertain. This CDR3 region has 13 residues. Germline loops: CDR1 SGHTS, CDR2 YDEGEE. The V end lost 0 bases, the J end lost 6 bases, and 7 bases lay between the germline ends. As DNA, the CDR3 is TGTGCCAGCAGCTTGGGCCCCGTTCAGCCCCAGCATTTT. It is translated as CASSLGPVQPQHF.

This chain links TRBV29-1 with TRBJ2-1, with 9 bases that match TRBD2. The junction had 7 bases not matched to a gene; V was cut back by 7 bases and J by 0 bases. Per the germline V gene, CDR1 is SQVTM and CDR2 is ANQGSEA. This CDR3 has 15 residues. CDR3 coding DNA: TGCAGCGGGGGGACTAGCCGAATCTCCTACAATGAGCAGTTCTTC. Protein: CSGGTSRISYNEQFF.

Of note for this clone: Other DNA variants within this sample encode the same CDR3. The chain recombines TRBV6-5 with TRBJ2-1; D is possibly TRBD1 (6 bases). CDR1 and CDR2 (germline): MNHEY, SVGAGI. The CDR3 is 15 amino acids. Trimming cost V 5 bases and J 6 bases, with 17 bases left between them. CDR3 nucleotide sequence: TGTGCCAGCAGTATGACAGGACAGCCTCTCAATGAGCAGTTCTTC. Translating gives CASSMTGQPLNEQFF.

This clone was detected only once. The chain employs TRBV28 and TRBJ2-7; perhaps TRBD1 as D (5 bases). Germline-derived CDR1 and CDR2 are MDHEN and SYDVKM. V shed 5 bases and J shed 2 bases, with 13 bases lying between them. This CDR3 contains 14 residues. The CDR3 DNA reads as TGTGCCAGCAGTCTACGGACATTTACCTACGAGCAGTACTTC. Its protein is CASSLRTFTYEQYF.

CDR3 residues: CAISARDSQETQYF. The CDR3 region has the DNA TGTGCCATCAGTGCCCGGGACAGTCAAGAGACCCAGTACTTC. The chain couples TRBV10-3 to TRBJ2-5; 7 bases line up with TRBD1. V was clipped by 4 bases and J by 2 bases; unmatched bases: 4. There are 14 residues in the CDR3. Germline V gene lookup returns CDR1 ENHRY and CDR2 SYGVKD.

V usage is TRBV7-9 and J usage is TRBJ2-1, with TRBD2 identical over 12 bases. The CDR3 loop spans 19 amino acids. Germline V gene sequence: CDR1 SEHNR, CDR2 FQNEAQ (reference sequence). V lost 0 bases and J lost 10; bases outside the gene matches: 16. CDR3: CASSLAGSLAGGGVSEQFF. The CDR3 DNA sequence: TGTGCCAGCAGCTTAGCGGGGTCACTAGCGGGAGGCGGGGTATCAGAGCAGTTCTTC.

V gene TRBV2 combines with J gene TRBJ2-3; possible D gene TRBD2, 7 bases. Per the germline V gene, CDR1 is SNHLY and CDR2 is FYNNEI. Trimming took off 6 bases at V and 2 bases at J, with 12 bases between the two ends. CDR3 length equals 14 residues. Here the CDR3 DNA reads TGTGCCAGCAGCGGGGGGCATTCCACAGATACGCAGTATTTT. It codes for CASSGGHSTDTQYF.

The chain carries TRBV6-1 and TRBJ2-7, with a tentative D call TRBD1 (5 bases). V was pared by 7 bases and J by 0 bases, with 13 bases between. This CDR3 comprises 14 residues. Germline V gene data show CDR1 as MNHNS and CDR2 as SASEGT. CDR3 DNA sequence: TGTGCCAGCATACAGGCGCCGAGCTCCTACGAGCAGTACTTC. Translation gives CASIQAPSSYEQYF.

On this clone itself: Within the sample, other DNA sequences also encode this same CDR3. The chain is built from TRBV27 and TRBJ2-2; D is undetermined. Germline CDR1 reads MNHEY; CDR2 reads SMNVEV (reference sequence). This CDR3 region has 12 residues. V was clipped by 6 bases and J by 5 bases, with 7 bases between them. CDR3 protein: CASSAPTGELFF. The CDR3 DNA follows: TGTGCCAGCAGCGCCCCTACCGGGGAGCTGTTTTTT.

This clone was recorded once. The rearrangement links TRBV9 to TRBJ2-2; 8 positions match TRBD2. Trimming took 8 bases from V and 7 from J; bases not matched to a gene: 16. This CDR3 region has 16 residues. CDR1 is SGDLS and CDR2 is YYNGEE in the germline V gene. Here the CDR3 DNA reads TGTGCCAGTAAGCGAGCGGGGGCCCCCGGGGGCGGGGAGCTGTTTTTT. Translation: CASKRAGAPGGGELFF.

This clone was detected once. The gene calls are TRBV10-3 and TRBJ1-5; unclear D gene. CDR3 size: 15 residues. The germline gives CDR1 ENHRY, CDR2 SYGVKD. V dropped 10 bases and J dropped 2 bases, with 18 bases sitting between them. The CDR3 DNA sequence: TGTGCCACCGACCCAGCAGGCCCGGGCAATCAGCCCCAGCATTTT. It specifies CATDPAGPGNQPQHF.

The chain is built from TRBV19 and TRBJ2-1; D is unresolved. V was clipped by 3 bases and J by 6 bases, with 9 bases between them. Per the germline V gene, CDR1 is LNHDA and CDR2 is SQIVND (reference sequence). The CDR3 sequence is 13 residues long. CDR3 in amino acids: CASSMFVFNEQFF. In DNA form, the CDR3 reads TGTGCCAGTAGTATGTTTGTTTTCAATGAGCAGTTCTTC. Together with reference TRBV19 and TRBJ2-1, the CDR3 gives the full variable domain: DGGITQSPKYLFRKEGQNVTLSCEQNLNHDAMYWYRQDPGQGLRLIYYSQIVNDFQKGDIAEGYSVSREKKESFPLTVTSAQKNPTAFYLCASSMFVFNEQFFGPGTRLTVL.

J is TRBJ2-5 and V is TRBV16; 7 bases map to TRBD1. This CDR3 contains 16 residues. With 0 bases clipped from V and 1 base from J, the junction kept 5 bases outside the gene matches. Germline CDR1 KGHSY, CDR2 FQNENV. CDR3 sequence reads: CASSQSGTAVQETQYF. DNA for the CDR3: TGTGCCAGCAGCCAATCAGGGACAGCGGTCCAAGAGACCCAGTACTTC.

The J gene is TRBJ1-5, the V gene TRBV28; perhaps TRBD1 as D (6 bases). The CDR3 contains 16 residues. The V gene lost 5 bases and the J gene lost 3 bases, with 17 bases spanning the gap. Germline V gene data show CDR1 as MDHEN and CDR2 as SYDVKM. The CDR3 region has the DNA TGTGCCAGCAGTGGGCCCGGGACACTCAACAATCAGCCCCAGCATTTT. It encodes CASSGPGTLNNQPQHF.

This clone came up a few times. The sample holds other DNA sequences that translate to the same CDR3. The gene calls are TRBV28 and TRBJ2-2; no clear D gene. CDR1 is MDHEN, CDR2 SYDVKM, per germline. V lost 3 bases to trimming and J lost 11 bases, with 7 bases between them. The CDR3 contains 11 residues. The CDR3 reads CASSFPGELFF. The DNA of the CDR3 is TGTGCCAGCAGTTTCCCTGGAGAGCTGTTTTTT.

The CDR3 bases are TGTGCCAGCAGCTTAGCGTTGGGTCGCGAGCAGTACTTC. This encodes CASSLALGREQYF. This chain links TRBV7-7 with TRBJ2-7; D is ambiguous. The CDR3 spans 13 residues. Looked up from germline, CDR1 is SSHAT and CDR2 is FNYEAQ (reference sequence). Trimming stripped 0 bases from V and 6 bases from J, with 9 bases between.

The CDR3 reads CASSYNRDYSYEQYF. CDR3 nucleotide sequence: TGTGCCAGCAGTTACAACCGGGACTACTCCTACGAGCAGTACTTC. The chain uses TRBV27 and TRBJ2-7; 7 positions agree with TRBD2. V was pared by 4 bases and J by 0 bases, with 6 bases of the junction left unmatched. The germline gives CDR1 MNHEY, CDR2 SMNVEV (reference sequence). The CDR3 spans 15 residues.

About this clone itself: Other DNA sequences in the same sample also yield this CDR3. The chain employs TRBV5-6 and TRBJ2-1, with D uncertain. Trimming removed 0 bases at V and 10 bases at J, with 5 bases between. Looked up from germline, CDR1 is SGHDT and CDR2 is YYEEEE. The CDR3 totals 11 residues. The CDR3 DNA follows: TGTGCCAGCAGCTTGGCTCGGGAGCAGTTCTTC. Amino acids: CASSLAREQFF.

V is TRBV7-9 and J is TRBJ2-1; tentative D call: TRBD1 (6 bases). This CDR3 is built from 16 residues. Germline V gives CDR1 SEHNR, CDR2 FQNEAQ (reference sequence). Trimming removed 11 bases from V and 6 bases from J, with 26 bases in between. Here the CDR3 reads CAWNPSGTQMGNEQFF. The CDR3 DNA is TGTGCCTGGAACCCCTCCGGGACACAAATGGGCAATGAGCAGTTCTTC.

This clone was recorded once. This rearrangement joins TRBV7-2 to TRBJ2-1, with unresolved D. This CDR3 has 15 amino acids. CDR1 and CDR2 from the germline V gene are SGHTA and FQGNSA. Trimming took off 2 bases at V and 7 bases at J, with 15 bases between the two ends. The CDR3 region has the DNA TGTGCCAGCAGCTTAATAGGGCCCCTTTATAATGAGCAGTTCTTC. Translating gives CASSLIGPLYNEQFF.

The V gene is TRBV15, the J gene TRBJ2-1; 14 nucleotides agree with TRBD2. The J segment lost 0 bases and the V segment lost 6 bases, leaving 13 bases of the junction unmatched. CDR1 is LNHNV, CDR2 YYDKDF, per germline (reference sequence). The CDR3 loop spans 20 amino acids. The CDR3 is CATSSDGGLAGASSYNEQFF. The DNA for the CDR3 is TGTGCCACCAGTTCTGATGGGGGACTAGCGGGAGCTAGCTCCTACAATGAGCAGTTCTTC. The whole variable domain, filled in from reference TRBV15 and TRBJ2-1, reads DAMVIQNPRYQVTQFGKPVTLSCSQTLNHNVMYWYQQKSSQAPKLLFHYYDKDFNNEADTPDNFQSRRPNTSFCFLDIRSPGLGDTAMYLCATSSDGGLAGASSYNEQFFGPGTRLTVL.

CDR3 DNA: TGTGCCAGCAGCCCCCTAGCGGGATTGAACACCGGGGAGCTGTTTTTT. It translates to CASSPLAGLNTGELFF. V usage is TRBV7-9 and J usage is TRBJ2-2, with 9 bases aligning to TRBD2. This CDR3 is 16 amino acids long. Germline V gene data show CDR1 as SEHNR and CDR2 as FQNEAQ (reference sequence). V lost 5 bases to trimming and J lost 1 base; unmatched junction nucleotides: 5.

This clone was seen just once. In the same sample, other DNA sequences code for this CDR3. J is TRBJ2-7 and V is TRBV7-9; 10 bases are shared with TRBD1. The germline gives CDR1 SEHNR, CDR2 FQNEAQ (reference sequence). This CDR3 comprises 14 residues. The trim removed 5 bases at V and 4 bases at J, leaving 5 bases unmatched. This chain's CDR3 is CASSPGDRGYEQYF. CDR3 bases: TGTGCCAGCAGCCCGGGGGACAGGGGTTACGAGCAGTACTTC.

In DNA, the CDR3 is TGTGCCAGCAGCGAAAACGACAGGGTAACCTACAATGAGCAGTTCTTC. This sequence encodes CASSENDRVTYNEQFF. The rearrangement joins TRBV9 to TRBJ2-1, with 7 nucleotides matching TRBD1. CDR3 length: 16 amino acids. Germline loops: CDR1 SGDLS, CDR2 YYNGEE. The trim removed 3 bases at V and 2 bases at J, leaving 8 bases unmatched. The variable domain in full, with the rest retrieved from reference TRBV9 and TRBJ2-1, is DSGVTQTPKHLITATGQRVTLRCSPRSGDLSVYWYQQSLDQGLQFLIQYYNGEERAKGNILERFSAQQFPDLHSELNLSSLELGDSALYFCASSENDRVTYNEQFFGPGTRLTVL.

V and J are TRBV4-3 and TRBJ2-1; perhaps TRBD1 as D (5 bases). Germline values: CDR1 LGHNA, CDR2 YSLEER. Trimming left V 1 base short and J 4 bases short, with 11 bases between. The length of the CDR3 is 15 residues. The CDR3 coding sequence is TGCGCCAGCAGCCAAGCCTGGGGCGGATACAATGAGCAGTTCTTC. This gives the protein CASSQAWGGYNEQFF.

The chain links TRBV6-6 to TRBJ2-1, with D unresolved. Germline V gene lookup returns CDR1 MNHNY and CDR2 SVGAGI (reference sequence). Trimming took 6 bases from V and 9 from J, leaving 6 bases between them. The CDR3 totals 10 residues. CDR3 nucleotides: TGTGCCAGCAGGGGGTCTGAGCAGTTCTTC. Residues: CASRGSEQFF.

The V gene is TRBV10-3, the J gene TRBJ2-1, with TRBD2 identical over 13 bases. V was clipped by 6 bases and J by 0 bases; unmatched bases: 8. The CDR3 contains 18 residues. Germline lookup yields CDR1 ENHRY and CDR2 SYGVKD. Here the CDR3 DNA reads TGTGCCATCAGGCGGGGACTAGCGGGACTGAGCTCCTACAATGAGCAGTTCTTC. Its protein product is CAIRRGLAGLSSYNEQFF.